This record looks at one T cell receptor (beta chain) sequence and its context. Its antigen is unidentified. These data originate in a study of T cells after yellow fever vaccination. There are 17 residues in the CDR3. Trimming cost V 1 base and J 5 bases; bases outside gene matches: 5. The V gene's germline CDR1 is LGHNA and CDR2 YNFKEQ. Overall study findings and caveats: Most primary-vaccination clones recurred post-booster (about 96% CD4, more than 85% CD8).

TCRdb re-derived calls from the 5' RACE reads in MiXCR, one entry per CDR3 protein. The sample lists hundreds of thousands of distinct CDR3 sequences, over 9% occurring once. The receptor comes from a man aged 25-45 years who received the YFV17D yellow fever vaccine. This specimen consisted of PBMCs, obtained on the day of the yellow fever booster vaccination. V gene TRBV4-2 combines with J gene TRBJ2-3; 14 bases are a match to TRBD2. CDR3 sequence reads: CASSQGSTSGGGDTQYF. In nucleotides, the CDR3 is TGTGCCAGCAGCCAAGGTTCGACTAGCGGGGGGGGAGATACGCAGTATTTT.